The rows below give T cell receptor beta chains drawn from one sample of a study of identical twins. TCRdb fed the 5' RACE reads into MiXCR, producing one record per CDR3 protein. The data contain about 220,000 distinct CDR3 sequences, around 10% of them seen just once; the ten biggest clones take up 4.5% to 5.5%. Sample: memory (CD45RO+) T cells sorted from blood. These receptors were collected from a woman aged 18-30 years in good health. Each CDR3 is given with its conserved first and last residue. A D gene is named only where the DNA matches it firmly. Where a row states a size, it is once, few, many or the class of an expanded clone; other rows omit it.

j_call clone_size cdr3_length d_call v_call cdr3_aa cdr3_nt
TRBJ2-7 few 18 TRBD2 TRBV11-2 CASTFFSGLSGRAYEQYF TGTGCCAGCACTTTTTTTTCCGGGCTTAGCGGGAGGGCCTACGAGCAGTACTTC
TRBJ2-1 few 15 - TRBV20-1 CSAPHLGGVYNEQFF TGCAGTGCTCCACATCTGGGCGGGGTATACAATGAGCAGTTCTTC
TRBJ2-7 few 14 - TRBV14 CASSQDLRVYEQYF TGTGCCAGCAGCCAAGATCTTAGGGTTTACGAGCAGTACTTC
TRBJ2-2 - 13 - TRBV10-2 CASSEFVVGELFF TGCGCCAGCAGTGAGTTTGTCGTCGGGGAGCTGTTTTTT
TRBJ2-7 many 14 TRBD1 TRBV20-1 CSARDRGLTYEQYF TGCAGTGCTAGGGACAGGGGGTTGACCTACGAGCAGTACTTC
TRBJ2-5 - 13 TRBD1 TRBV6-1 CAARDRGSETQYF TGTGCCGCACGGGACAGGGGCTCGGAGACCCAGTACTTC
TRBJ2-7 - 13 - TRBV5-6 CASSLETRNEQYF TGTGCCAGCAGCTTGGAAACTAGAAACGAGCAGTACTTC
TRBJ1-1 - 14 - TRBV18 CASSRTDPGSEAFF TGTGCCAGCTCGCGAACTGACCCAGGGAGTGAAGCTTTCTTT
TRBJ2-2 - 16 - TRBV5-4 CASSSPAGANTGELFF TGTGCCAGCAGCTCCCCGGCGGGGGCCAACACCGGGGAGCTGTTTTTT
TRBJ1-1 many 13 - TRBV7-3 CASSLTGGTEAFF TGTGCCAGCAGCTTAACGGGAGGAACTGAAGCTTTCTTT
TRBJ2-1 - 17 TRBD2 TRBV5-1 CASSPPSAGGPRGEQFF TGCGCCAGCAGCCCGCCAAGTGCGGGAGGGCCTCGGGGGGAGCAGTTCTTC
TRBJ2-5 - 13 TRBD1 TRBV5-1 CASRWTGEETQYF TGCGCCAGCAGGTGGACAGGGGAAGAGACCCAGTACTTC
TRBJ2-3 many 17 - TRBV20-1 CSADANSREGSTDTQYF TGCAGTGCTGACGCCAATTCGAGAGAGGGGAGCACAGATACGCAGTATTTT
TRBJ2-7 few 11 - TRBV28 CASSTSYEQYF TGTGCCAGCAGTACGTCCTACGAGCAGTACTTC
TRBJ1-6 few 15 - TRBV5-6 CASSQRPSYNSPLHF TGTGCCAGCAGCCAAAGACCCTCCTATAATTCACCCCTCCACTTT
TRBJ2-1 few 14 - TRBV9 CASSVEPSGNEQFF TGTGCCAGCAGCGTAGAACCCAGCGGTAATGAGCAGTTCTTC
TRBJ2-1 - 12 - TRBV23-1 CASSPGPGEQFF TGCGCCAGCAGTCCGGGCCCGGGGGAGCAGTTCTTC
TRBJ1-1 few 15 - TRBV7-3 CASSLIPTGNTEAFF TGTGCCAGCAGCTTAATTCCCACAGGGAACACTGAAGCTTTCTTT
TRBJ2-3 many 11 - TRBV12-3/TRBV12-4 CASSPGDTQYF TGTGCCAGCAGCCCGGGAGATACGCAGTATTTT
TRBJ1-1 many 15 - TRBV29-1 CSVALATYLNTEAFF TGCAGCGTTGCATTAGCAACCTACTTGAACACTGAAGCTTTCTTT
TRBJ2-4 - 19 - TRBV3-1 CASSQAGRGASIAKNIQYF TGTGCCAGCAGCCAAGCGGGCAGGGGGGCTTCCATAGCCAAAAACATTCAGTACTTC
TRBJ2-1 few 11 TRBD2 TRBV20-1 CSARTSFEQFF TGCAGTGCCAGGACTAGCTTTGAGCAGTTCTTC
TRBJ2-1 few 17 - TRBV27 CASSLKIGGSGFLEQFF TGTGCCAGCAGTTTAAAGATAGGGGGTTCTGGTTTCCTTGAGCAGTTCTTC
TRBJ2-3 few 13 TRBD1 TRBV29-1 CSVDGQGVYTQYF TGCAGCGTTGATGGACAGGGGGTATATACGCAGTATTTT
TRBJ1-1 few 12 - TRBV5-5 CASRTVNTEAFF TGTGCCAGCCGGACAGTGAACACTGAAGCTTTCTTT
TRBJ1-6 few 14 - TRBV18 CASSRAGADSPLHF TGTGCCAGCTCACGGGCGGGGGCTGATTCACCCCTCCACTTT
TRBJ1-1 - 14 - TRBV7-9 CASRLPGAATEAFF TGTGCCAGCAGGCTCCCGGGGGCGGCCACTGAAGCTTTCTTT
TRBJ2-3 many 15 - TRBV5-1 CASSLAVLSTDTQYF TGCGCCAGCAGCTTGGCGGTCCTCAGCACAGATACGCAGTATTTT
TRBJ2-2 few 14 - TRBV21-1 CASSKALEGRELFF TGTGCCAGCAGCAAAGCGCTTGAGGGTCGAGAGCTGTTTTTT
TRBJ2-3 many 15 - TRBV6-5 CASSYYEASTDTQYF TGTGCCAGCAGTTACTATGAAGCTAGCACAGATACGCAGTATTTT
TRBJ1-4 many 14 - TRBV7-7 CASSPGGTNEKLFF TGTGCTAGCAGCCCGGGGGGAACTAATGAAAAACTGTTTTTT
TRBJ2-1 - 13 TRBD2 TRBV20-1 CSAGGRAWNEQFF TGCAGTGCTGGTGGGAGGGCCTGGAATGAGCAGTTCTTC
TRBJ1-5 few 13 - TRBV27 CASSFGIGQPQHF TGTGCCAGCAGTTTTGGGATTGGTCAGCCCCAGCATTTT
TRBJ2-7 few 12 - TRBV4-3 CASSQDVGEQYF TGCGCCAGCAGCCAAGATGTTGGAGAGCAGTACTTC
TRBJ2-1 few 10 - TRBV24-1 CAIALSEQFF TGTGCCATCGCCCTAAGTGAGCAGTTCTTC
TRBJ2-1 few 18 TRBD2 TRBV5-1 CASSLGDGRGGVFNEQFF TGCGCCAGCAGCTTGGGGGACGGTCGGGGGGGAGTGTTCAATGAGCAGTTCTTC